This T cell receptor beta chain originates from a study of PD-L1 blockade in urothelial cancer. Study details: When blood samples were assessed, the median T cell count was around 150,000.

General study results and limits: Durable-benefit patients showed greater tumor-associated blood clone expansion at 3 weeks.

CDR3 length: 16 residues. Trimming cost V 7 bases and J 3 bases; bases outside gene matches: 11. Germline V gives CDR1 SNHLY, CDR2 FYNNEI. Indicated time point: peripheral blood 6 weeks after treatment start. The repertoire was sequenced with immunoSEQ multiplex PCR; TCRdb's copy has only in-frame clones and lacks some. The profile shows around 100,000 clones, approximately 90% of them singletons. This clone turned up a few times. Its antigen remains unidentified. The rearrangement links TRBV2 to TRBJ1-3; 8 nucleotides agree with TRBD1. The sequence came from a man between 60 and 70 years old with urothelial cancer. The specimen was PBMCs, collected around atezolizumab (anti-PD-L1) treatment. This CDR3 reads CASKTGAASFGNTIYF. DNA for the CDR3: TGTGCCAGCAAGACAGGGGCGGCTTCGTTTGGAAACACCATATATTTT.